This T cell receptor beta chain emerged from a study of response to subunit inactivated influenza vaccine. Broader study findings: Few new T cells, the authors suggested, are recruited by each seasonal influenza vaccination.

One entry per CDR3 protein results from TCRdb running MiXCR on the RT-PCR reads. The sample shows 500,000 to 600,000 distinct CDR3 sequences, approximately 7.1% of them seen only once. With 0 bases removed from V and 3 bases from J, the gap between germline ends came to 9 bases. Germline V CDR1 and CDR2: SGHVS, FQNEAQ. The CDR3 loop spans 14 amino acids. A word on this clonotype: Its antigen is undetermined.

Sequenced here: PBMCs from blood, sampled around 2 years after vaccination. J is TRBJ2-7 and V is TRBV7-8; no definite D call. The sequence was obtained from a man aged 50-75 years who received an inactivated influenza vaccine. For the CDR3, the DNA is TGTGCCAGCAGCTTAGCGACGGGCAACTACGAGCAGTACTTC. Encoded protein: CASSLATGNYEQYF. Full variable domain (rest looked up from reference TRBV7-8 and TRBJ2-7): GAGVSQSPRYKVAKRGQDVALRCDPISGHVSLFWYQQALGQGPEFLTYFQNEAQLDKSGLPSDRFFAERPEGSVSTLKIQRTQQEDSAVYLCASSLATGNYEQYFGPGTRLTVT.